The 3 T cell receptor beta chains presented below share a single source sample, sequenced in a study of blood T cell repertoires in COVID-19. Measured with immunoSEQ multiplex PCR; TCRdb has only the in-frame clones, and not every one. The table shows 180,000 or so clones, with over 75% occurring only once. The sequencing sample was made of peripheral blood. All receptors come from a person in their 70s with COVID-19, enrolled during active disease.

This clone has only a few counts. In nucleotides, the CDR3 is TGTGCCAGTAGTATAGATCTGGCAGGACTGGGCTATGGCTACACCTTC. Protein sequence: CASSIDLAGLGYGYTF. This chain links TRBV19 with TRBJ1-2; the D is unclear. The germline V and J ends were trimmed by 0 bases and 4 bases, with 15 bases remaining between them. Germline V gives CDR1 LNHDA, CDR2 SQIVND (reference sequence). This CDR3 region has 16 residues.

The rearrangement links TRBV11-2 to TRBJ2-3, with 7 positions matching TRBD2. In germline, CDR1 is SGHAT, CDR2 FQNNGV. This CDR3 contains 15 residues. With V trimmed by 5 bases and J by 4 bases, 9 bases remained unmatched. The DNA of the CDR3 is TGTGCCAGCAGCCAAATCGGGGGGTCCCCAGATACGCAGTATTTT. Its protein is CASSQIGGSPDTQYF.

The chain is built from TRBV7-2 and TRBJ2-1; possibly TRBD2 for D (6 bases). V lost 2 bases and J 9 bases, leaving 11 bases between the germline ends. The CDR3 consists of 13 residues. The germline CDR1 and CDR2 sequences are SGHTA and FQGNSA. CDR3 DNA sequence: TGTGCCAGCAGCTTAAATTTCGGGGGTGAGCAGTTCTTC. This sequence encodes CASSLNFGGEQFF.